A single sample gave rise to the 15 T cell receptor beta chains below, sequenced in a study of T cells after somatic rescue of genetic block. Measured with immunoSEQ multiplex PCR; TCRdb has only the in-frame clones, and not every one. The table has some 68,000 clones, roughly 91% seen once; the top ten hold roughly 2.9%. Sequencing was carried out using peripheral blood mononuclear cells (PBMCs). These receptor sequences come from a young man.

The chain links TRBV7-2 to TRBJ2-1; 7 bases are a match to TRBD2. Germline values: CDR1 SGHTA, CDR2 FQGNSA. The CDR3 is made up of 13 amino acids. V shed 6 bases and J 15 bases; nucleotides not matched to a gene: 14. CDR3 loop: CASRSHGEGNSFF. The CDR3 region has the DNA TGTGCCAGCAGGTCACATGGGGAGGGAAATTCGTTCTTC.

This chain joins TRBV28 and TRBJ1-2, with D possibly being TRBD1 (5 bases). Germline lookup yields CDR1 MDHEN and CDR2 SYDVKM. There are 13 residues in the CDR3. CDR3 bases: TGTGCAGCCGGGACGGCAGCTAACTATGGCTACACCTTC. As protein: CAAGTAANYGYTF.

This clone was recorded once. The chain couples TRBV5-1 to TRBJ1-1; D unclear. Germline V gene data show CDR1 as SGHRS and CDR2 as YFSETQ. This CDR3 region has 17 residues. Trimming took off 1 base at V and 3 bases at J, with 19 bases between the two ends. CDR3 bases: TGCGCCAGCAGCTTGAGAGTGGGTGCCCGGGTTGACACTGAAGCTTTCTTT. Residues: CASSLRVGARVDTEAFF.

This chain uses TRBV6-5 with TRBJ2-7; 12 bases agree with TRBD1. V lost 9 bases to trimming and J lost 6 bases; unmatched junction nucleotides: 6. The CDR3 runs to 13 residues. Looked up from germline, CDR1 is MNHEY and CDR2 is SVGAGI. The CDR3 DNA is TGTGCCAGTTCGGGACAGGGGGCGCGCGAGCAGTACTTC. Residues: CASSGQGAREQYF.

The chain uses TRBV7-2 and TRBJ2-3; 7 bases agree with TRBD2. With V trimmed by 2 bases and J by 5 bases, 4 bases remained unmatched. The CDR3 contains 14 residues. In germline, CDR1 is SGHTA, CDR2 FQGNSA. The CDR3 DNA follows: TGTGCCAGCAGCTTAAGCGGGAAGGTAGATACGCAGTATTTT. Translating it yields CASSLSGKVDTQYF.

The V gene is TRBV28, the J gene TRBJ2-7; D might be TRBD1 (6 bases). Germline V gene lookup returns CDR1 MDHEN and CDR2 SYDVKM. This CDR3 region has 16 residues. V lost 6 bases to trimming and J lost 0 bases, with 18 bases between them. CDR3 nucleotide sequence: TGTGCCAGCAGGGGTAAGGGGCAGGGGAGCTCCTACGAGCAGTACTTC. Protein product: CASRGKGQGSSYEQYF.

The J gene is TRBJ1-1, the V gene TRBV2; D unclear. Trimming stripped 1 base from V and 10 bases from J, with 10 bases between. Germline V gene sequence: CDR1 SNHLY, CDR2 FYNNEI. The CDR3 runs to 12 residues. In DNA, the CDR3 is TGTGCCAGCAGTGAAGTACCACTGAGAGCTTTCTTT. Translating gives CASSEVPLRAFF.

This clone was recorded a few times. The V and J genes are TRBV7-9 and TRBJ2-3, with 9 bases that match TRBD2. The CDR3 consists of 16 residues. V lost 7 bases, J lost 2 bases, and 10 bases stayed unmatched. Germline V gives CDR1 SEHNR, CDR2 FQNEAQ (reference sequence). The CDR3 spells CASTKQAGGYTDTQYF. DNA of the CDR3: TGTGCCAGCACTAAACAAGCGGGAGGATACACAGATACGCAGTATTTT.

The chain links TRBV6-1 to TRBJ1-5, with 9 bases aligning to TRBD1. V lost 7 bases and J lost 7; bases outside the gene matches: 8. The CDR3 consists of 14 residues. Germline V CDR1 and CDR2: MNHNS, SASEGT. CDR3 in amino acids: CASNPGTGRQPQHF. The DNA for the CDR3 is TGTGCCAGCAATCCCGGGACAGGGCGCCAGCCCCAGCATTTT.

The chain combines TRBV4-2 with TRBJ2-5; D is uncertain. Trimming removed 1 base at V and 1 base at J, with 10 bases between. The CDR3 runs to 15 residues. CDR1 and CDR2 from the germline V gene are LGHNA and YNFKEQ. The CDR3 spells CASSQALTSQETQYF. The CDR3 DNA reads as TGTGCCAGCAGCCAAGCGTTGACCAGCCAAGAGACCCAGTACTTC.

V gene TRBV7-2 combines with J gene TRBJ1-5; 7 bases line up with TRBD1. The germline V gene has CDR1 SGHTA and CDR2 FQGNSA. V was pared by 1 base and J by 2 bases, with 2 bases of the junction left unmatched. CDR3 length: 15 amino acids. CDR3 sequence reads: CASSLGRGGNQPQHF. The CDR3 nucleotides are TGTGCCAGCAGCTTAGGCAGGGGGGGCAATCAGCCCCAGCATTTT.

This clone was observed a handful of times. V is TRBV10-1 and J is TRBJ2-7; weak D call: TRBD1 (5 bases). From germline, CDR1 is WNHNN and CDR2 SYGVQD (reference sequence). Trimming pared 3 bases from V and 3 bases from J, leaving 15 bases between. The CDR3 length is 15 residues. This chain's CDR3 is CASSDSAGISYEQYF. CDR3 coding DNA: TGCGCCAGCAGTGATTCGGCAGGGATAAGCTACGAGCAGTACTTC.

J is TRBJ2-2 and V is TRBV10-3; D uncertain. V gave up 4 bases and J gave up 5 bases, with 5 bases separating them. Germline CDR1 and CDR2: ENHRY and SYGVKD. The CDR3 consists of 12 residues. CDR3 DNA: TGTGCCATCAGTGGTGGGACCGGGGAGCTGTTTTTT. Amino acids: CAISGGTGELFF.

This clone has only one observation. V gene TRBV28 combines with J gene TRBJ1-1; D remains ambiguous. V lost 2 bases and J lost 4, with 11 bases in between. The CDR3 covers 14 residues. Looked up from germline, CDR1 is MDHEN and CDR2 is SYDVKM. The CDR3 reads CASSLSRRRTEAFF. The CDR3 DNA reads as TGTGCCAGCAGTTTAAGTAGGCGGCGCACTGAAGCTTTCTTT. Based on the CDR3 plus reference TRBV28 and TRBJ1-1, the full variable domain is DVKVTQSSRYLVKRTGEKVFLECVQDMDHENMFWYRQDPGLGLRLIYFSYDVKMKEKGDIPEGYSVSREKKERFSLILESASTNQTSMYLCASSLSRRRTEAFFGQGTRLTVV.

The chain is built from TRBV6-5 and TRBJ2-2, with 9 bases fitting TRBD2. This CDR3 has 14 residues. V was pared by 6 bases and J by 5 bases, with 4 bases of the junction left unmatched. From germline, CDR1 is MNHEY and CDR2 SVGAGI. Here the CDR3 reads CASRGLAGTGELFF. Written as DNA, the CDR3 is TGTGCCAGCAGGGGCCTAGCGGGAACCGGGGAGCTGTTTTTT.